The clone carrying this T cell receptor beta chain came up a few times. What it binds is unknown. The germline V gene has CDR1 MNHNS and CDR2 SASEGT. V was clipped by 8 bases and J by 1 base; unmatched bases: 4. The CDR3 extends over 14 amino acids. The isolated RNA, all of it, was reverse transcribed, so expressed TCRB transcripts were what got sequenced. The table came from immunoSEQ multiplex PCR; TCRdb's copy has only in-frame clones and leaves some out. The data show roughly 250,000 clones, over 9.5% seen once. The record originates from a study of beta chain features in type 1 diabetes. Study-level findings and limits: Shorter templates might be favored by PCR, equally in patients and controls.

This receptor was obtained from a young woman in good health. The sequencing input was naive CD4+ T cells from blood. This chain links TRBV6-1 with TRBJ2-7; 11 bases are shared with TRBD2. The CDR3 bases are TGTGCCAGCCGGGGGACTAGCGGTTCCTACGAGCAGTACTTC. This codes for CASRGTSGSYEQYF.